One and the same sample provided the 25 T cell receptor beta chains below, sequenced in a study of blood T cell repertoires in COVID-19. The assay was immunoSEQ multiplex PCR, and TCRdb's table has in-frame clones only and misses some. This table has roughly 150,000 clones, around 83% appearing once. The sequenced sample was peripheral blood. The receptors shown here come from a woman of 80 years or more with acute or convalescent COVID-19.

This clone was seen a few times. This rearrangement joins TRBV24-1 to TRBJ2-1, with D possibly matching TRBD2 (6 bases). This CDR3 has 16 amino acids. CDR1 is KGHDR and CDR2 is SFDVKD in the germline V gene. V gave up 3 bases and J gave up 0 bases, with 11 bases separating them. The CDR3 sequence: CATSDRRGSSYNEQFF. The CDR3 DNA sequence: TGTGCCACCAGTGATCGGCGGGGCAGCTCCTACAATGAGCAGTTCTTC.

The J gene is TRBJ2-5, the V gene TRBV5-4, with TRBD1 identical over 10 bases. Germline CDR1 and CDR2: SGHNT and YYREEE (reference sequence). V trimming: 4 bases; J trimming: 5 bases; junction bases outside the gene matches: 8. The CDR3 runs to 15 residues. CDR3 sequence reads: CASSPGQGVWETQYF. In DNA, the CDR3 is TGTGCCAGCAGCCCCGGACAGGGGGTCTGGGAGACCCAGTACTTC.

The chain recombines TRBV10-2 with TRBJ2-5, with TRBD2 matching 11 bases. Germline values: CDR1 WSHSY, CDR2 SAAADI. CDR3 length: 16 amino acids. V lost 3 bases and J lost 2; bases outside the gene matches: 5. The CDR3 nucleotides read TGCGCCAGCAGTGAAATGGGACTAGCGGCGCAAGAGACCCAGTACTTC. This encodes CASSEMGLAAQETQYF.

The J gene is TRBJ2-7, the V gene TRBV6-6; TRBD2 agrees at 15 bases. The CDR3 has 17 amino acids. Germline assignment: CDR1 MNHNY and CDR2 SVGAGI (reference sequence). Trimming cost V 5 bases and J 6 bases; bases outside gene matches: 11. For the CDR3, the DNA is TGTGCCAGCAGTCTCCTCTTCGGACTAGCGGGAGGGAGCGAGCAGTACTTC. Its translation is CASSLLFGLAGGSEQYF.

The chain employs TRBV10-3 and TRBJ1-3; D remains unclear. Germline V CDR1 and CDR2: ENHRY, SYGVKD. V lost 2 bases and J lost 0, with 11 bases in between. The CDR3 runs 16 residues. The CDR3 protein is CAISEPQLHSGNTIYF. The DNA for the CDR3 is TGTGCCATCAGTGAGCCACAGCTTCACTCTGGAAACACCATATATTTT.

The V gene is TRBV4-1, the J gene TRBJ2-7; 9 positions match TRBD2. CDR1 MGHRA and CDR2 YSYEKL come from the germline V gene. The CDR3 is 15 amino acids. The J segment lost 0 bases and the V segment lost 3 bases, leaving 3 bases of the junction unmatched. The CDR3 coding sequence is TGCGCCAGCAGCCAGCCGGGACTAGCCTCCTACGAGCAGTACTTC. Residues: CASSQPGLASYEQYF.

This chain joins TRBV19 and TRBJ1-3; D unresolved. The CDR3 covers 15 residues. The germline CDR1 and CDR2 sequences are LNHDA and SQIVND (reference sequence). V was clipped by 6 bases and J by 2 bases, with 14 bases between them. The DNA of the CDR3 is TGTGCCAGTAGCTCCTTCTGGGCAGCTGGAAACACCATATATTTT. Translating it yields CASSSFWAAGNTIYF.

The V call is TRBV7-3, the J call TRBJ2-1; D may be TRBD1 (5 bases). CDR3 size: 16 residues. V was trimmed by 1 base and J by 4 bases, leaving 14 bases between them. Per the germline V gene, CDR1 is SGHTA and CDR2 is FQGTGA. The CDR3 loop is CASSLRAAGLYNEQFF. In DNA, the CDR3 is TGTGCCAGCAGCTTAAGGGCAGCAGGGCTTTACAATGAGCAGTTCTTC.

J is TRBJ1-4 and V is TRBV7-9; D is perhaps TRBD1 (5 bases). This CDR3 has 13 amino acids. CDR1 SEHNR and CDR2 FQNEAQ come from the germline V gene (reference sequence). Trimming took off 2 bases at V and 7 bases at J, with 8 bases between the two ends. DNA of the CDR3: TGTGCCAGCAGCTTAAGCGGGGGTGAAAAACTGTTTTTT. Translated: CASSLSGGEKLFF.

The genes are TRBV2 and TRBJ1-2, with 10 positions matching TRBD1. Germline trimming cut 3 bases from V and 8 bases from J; bases unmatched to any gene: 3. CDR1 and CDR2 from the germline V gene are SNHLY and FYNNEI. The CDR3 runs 13 residues. CDR3 amino acids: CASSETGGVGYTF. DNA of the CDR3: TGTGCCAGCAGTGAGACAGGGGGCGTAGGCTACACCTTC.

This rearrangement joins TRBV15 to TRBJ2-3, with 7 bases identical to TRBD1. CDR3 size: 15 residues. The germline CDR1 and CDR2 sequences are LNHNV and YYDKDF (reference sequence). V shed 3 bases, J shed 4 bases, and the junction held 7 bases outside the gene matches. DNA for the CDR3: TGTGCCACCAGCAGTGTGGGACAGTCATCAGATACGCAGTATTTT. Amino acid sequence: CATSSVGQSSDTQYF.

In this sample, this clone turned up once. V and J are TRBV28 and TRBJ2-3; a weak D match, TRBD2 (6 bases). CDR3 length: 14 residues. V was cut by 3 bases and J by 0 bases, with 7 bases left in between. CDR1 MDHEN and CDR2 SYDVKM come from the germline V gene. The CDR3 loop reads CASSFSGSTDTQYF. Here the CDR3 DNA reads TGTGCCAGCAGTTTCAGCGGGAGCACAGATACGCAGTATTTT.

The chain links TRBV7-9 to TRBJ2-5; possible D gene TRBD1, 5 bases. Germline loops: CDR1 SEHNR, CDR2 FQNEAQ (reference sequence). The CDR3 spans 13 residues. Trimming took 9 bases from V and 0 from J, leaving 11 bases between them. The CDR3 is CASVGAYQETQYF. CDR3 coding DNA: TGTGCCAGTGTAGGGGCGTACCAAGAGACCCAGTACTTC.

The chain carries TRBV7-9 and TRBJ1-2, with D tentatively TRBD1 (5 bases). CDR1 SEHNR and CDR2 FQNEAQ come from the germline V gene (reference sequence). V lost 5 bases and J 7 bases, leaving 14 bases between the germline ends. The CDR3 sequence is 13 residues long. CDR3 sequence: CASSGVQGVGYTF. CDR3 in DNA: TGTGCCAGCAGCGGCGTGCAGGGTGTTGGCTACACCTTC. Supplemented by reference TRBV7-9 and TRBJ1-2, the full variable domain reads DTGVSQNPRHKITKRGQNVTFRCDPISEHNRLYWYRQTLGQGPEFLTYFQNEAQLEKSRLLSDRFSAERPKGSFSTLEIQRTEQGDSAMYLCASSGVQGVGYTFGSGTRLTVV.

This clone was counted a single time. The rearrangement links TRBV4-1 to TRBJ1-2, with 7 bases fitting TRBD1. Trimming cost V 0 bases and J 3 bases; bases outside gene matches: 7. The CDR3 is 16 amino acids. Germline V gene lookup returns CDR1 MGHRA and CDR2 YSYEKL. DNA for the CDR3: TGCGCCAGCAGCCAAGAGCCCCACGACAGGGACTATGGCTACACCTTC. Protein sequence: CASSQEPHDRDYGYTF.

This chain links TRBV24-1 with TRBJ2-1, with TRBD2 matching over 10 bases. Germline V lookup: CDR1 KGHDR, CDR2 SFDVKD. This CDR3 comprises 17 residues. V gave up 3 bases and J gave up 9 bases; unmatched junction bases: 13. The CDR3 DNA reads as TGTGCCACCAGTGATCGAGCTAGCGGGAGAGGGGGAGGTGAGCAGTTCTTC. It encodes CATSDRASGRGGGEQFF.

The chain uses TRBV7-8 and TRBJ2-3; a possible D gene is TRBD2 (5 bases). The CDR3 sequence is 15 residues long. V was cut by 2 bases and J by 5 bases, with 14 bases left in between. Germline V gives CDR1 SGHVS, CDR2 FQNEAQ. DNA for the CDR3: TGTGCCAGCAGCTTACCCCCCGGGGTCATAGATACGCAGTATTTT. Residues: CASSLPPGVIDTQYF. Filled out from reference TRBV7-8 and TRBJ2-3, the complete variable domain reads GAGVSQSPRYKVAKRGQDVALRCDPISGHVSLFWYQQALGQGPEFLTYFQNEAQLDKSGLPSDRFFAERPEGSVSTLKIQRTQQEDSAVYLCASSLPPGVIDTQYFGPGTRLTVL.

The chain is built from TRBV28 and TRBJ2-2; 11 nucleotides line up with TRBD2. The CDR3 contains 17 residues. Germline V gives CDR1 MDHEN, CDR2 SYDVKM. V trimming: 3 bases; J trimming: 4 bases; junction bases outside the gene matches: 7. The CDR3: CASSLGWTSGFTGELFF. The CDR3 DNA sequence: TGTGCCAGCAGTTTGGGTTGGACTAGCGGGTTCACCGGGGAGCTGTTTTTT.

The CDR3 loop reads CASREQGETEAFF. In DNA form, the CDR3 reads TGTGCCAGCAGGGAGCAGGGGGAAACTGAAGCTTTCTTT. This chain uses TRBV28 with TRBJ1-1; the match to TRBD1 covers 7 bases. J lost 5 bases, V lost 6 bases, and 6 bases had no gene match. Germline lookup yields CDR1 MDHEN and CDR2 SYDVKM. This CDR3 is 13 amino acids long.

This clone occurred once. This chain links TRBV5-1 with TRBJ2-3, with no clear D. There are 14 residues in the CDR3. CDR1 and CDR2 from the germline V gene are SGHRS and YFSETQ. Deletions cut 4 bases from V and 0 bases from J, with 9 bases between. CDR3 amino acids: CASSQTGSTDTQYF. The CDR3 nucleotides read TGCGCCAGCAGCCAAACCGGTAGCACAGATACGCAGTATTTT. The full variable domain, rest sourced from reference TRBV5-1 and TRBJ2-3, is KAGVTQTPRYLIKTRGQQVTLSCSPISGHRSVSWYQQTPGQGLQFLFEYFSETQRNKGNFPGRFSGRQFSNSRSEMNVSTLELGDSALYLCASSQTGSTDTQYFGPGTRLTVL.

The rearrangement links TRBV28 to TRBJ2-3; 7 bases line up with TRBD2. Germline V gene data show CDR1 as MDHEN and CDR2 as SYDVKM. Trimming removed 8 bases from V and 6 bases from J; junction bases left unmatched: 5. This CDR3 spans 12 amino acids. CDR3 sequence reads: CASVGGVDTQYF. DNA for the CDR3: TGTGCCAGCGTGGGGGGGGTGGATACGCAGTATTTT.

The V and J genes are TRBV9 and TRBJ2-7, with D possibly being TRBD2 (6 bases). CDR3 size: 14 residues. The germline CDR1 and CDR2 sequences are SGDLS and YYNGEE. V gave up 4 bases and J gave up 0 bases, with 11 bases separating them. Here the CDR3 DNA reads TGTGCCAGCAGCCCCCGGGGGACCTCCTACGAGCAGTACTTC. It specifies CASSPRGTSYEQYF.

This clone was detected a few times. The same CDR3 can be traced to other DNA sequences in this sample. The V call is TRBV24-1, the J call TRBJ1-2; D remains ambiguous. Trimming took off 1 base at V and 4 bases at J, with 6 bases between the two ends. The CDR3 contains 13 residues. Germline V lookup: CDR1 KGHDR, CDR2 SFDVKD. For the CDR3, the DNA is TGTGCCACCAGTGATTTAGGCGGCTATGGCTACACCTTC. This translates into CATSDLGGYGYTF.

This chain uses TRBV24-1 with TRBJ2-3; 8 nucleotides agree with TRBD1. Germline lookup yields CDR1 KGHDR and CDR2 SFDVKD. Germline trimming cut 5 bases from V and 2 bases from J; bases unmatched to any gene: 5. The CDR3 is 15 amino acids. DNA for the CDR3: TGTGCCACCAGTGTCCCGGGACAGGTCACAGATACGCAGTATTTT. Its translation is CATSVPGQVTDTQYF.

The J gene is TRBJ1-6, the V gene TRBV3-1 (or the pseudogene TRBV3-2); TRBD1 might be the D (5 bases). The ends were cut back, 0 bases at V and 10 bases at J, with 16 bases in the middle. The length of the CDR3 is 16 residues. Looked up from germline, CDR1 is LGHDT and CDR2 is YNNKEL (reference sequence). In nucleotides, the CDR3 is TGTGCCAGCAGCCAAGATTCCGGCCAGGGCGAATCACCCCTCCACTTT. Residues: CASSQDSGQGESPLHF.